This TCR beta chain was identified in a study of identical twins (dated by TCRdb to the mid-2010s). Describing the broader study: To test whether fetal clonotypes persist, the study used deep sequencing on TCR alpha and beta repertoires from monozygotic twins, unrelated adults of various ages, and cord blood. To rule out contamination, the twin experiments were replicated at different times with different library preparation protocols. What the study reported, not specific to this receptor: Because the same donors could not be followed over many years, the conclusions depended on cross-sectional statistical analysis. In monozygotic twins, recombination models systematically underestimated out-of-frame TCR alpha sharing, but the models matched the sharing seen between unrelated individuals. Excess twin sharing in beta out-of-frame sequences was weaker because fewer shared sequences lowered the signal-to-noise ratio. Zero-insertion analyses could be partly confounded by invariant T cells such as MAIT and iNKT, although diverse VJ usage argued against such confounding for most clonotypes. Abundant cord blood beta clonotypes had fewer insertions, young adult naive repertoires showed a similar but weaker trend, and memory repertoires showed no such trend. Compared with coincidental sharing between unrelated individuals, an excess of low generation-probability sequences was observed among out-of-frame TCR alpha sequences shared between twins.

Turning to this clonotype: The target of this receptor is not known. Base qualities are not at hand, and no much larger clone is one base apart.

Library method: 5' RACE. This sample was sequenced with an Illumina HiSeq 2000. Template switching introduced a universal primer binding site; the final cDNA contained a unique molecular identifier, enabling accurate counting of TCR cDNA molecules. First-strand cDNA for TCR alpha and beta chains was synthesized from specific primers in the conserved constant-segment region. To control for contamination, every cDNA library carried two barcodes: a SMART-Mk sample barcode plus Illumina barcodes. TruSeq adapter sequences, together with Illumina sample barcodes, were added in two successive PCR steps. Sequencing of the TCR alpha and beta cDNA libraries was done on the Illumina HiSeq platform using custom primers. Per the source publication's procedure: Unique molecular identifiers were extracted from raw reads with MiGEC, and CDR3 positions were determined with MiXCR. Recombination models were inferred per individual with the repgenHMM and IGoR tools using an EM algorithm. Shared clonotypes were analyzed with the tcR package in R, and sharing was normalized by the product of cloneset sizes. Out-of-frame nonproductive sequences were analyzed to study raw recombination free of thymic and clonal selection effects. Using fastp trimming at Q25 and MiXCR clonotype assembly, TCRdb reanalyzed the public sequencing data and kept in-frame beta chains. Each CDR3 protein gets just one entry, which takes the most common genes and DNA from the rows behind it. TCRdb, not the authors, supplied the V and J calls. This sample comprises approximately 220,000 distinct CDR3 sequences, roughly a tenth of them detected only once. 5.1% of the sample belongs to the ten largest clones.

Every donor was a healthy Caucasian. Miltenyi CD45RO+ enrichment and human naive T-cell isolation kits were used to isolate memory (CD45RO+) and naive T cells from PBMC. The CDR3 contains 15 residues, cysteine and phenylalanine counted. The read is trimmed to its CDR3 DNA, 45 bases read in frame from base 1. The germline V gene encodes CDR1 SGDLS and CDR2 YYNGEE. V and J are trimmed by 3 bases and 1 base, and the gene matches miss 4 bases of the junction. The sequence was collected from a woman in her late teens or twenties in good health. Sequenced sample: memory (CD45RO+) T cells sorted from blood. What this sample's cell subset or site label stands for: CD45RO+ enriched T cells. The chain links TRBV9 with TRBJ1-5; 7 bases in between match TRBD1. The DNA sequence is TGTGCCAGCAGCGCTACAGGGGCGAGCAATCAGCCCCAGCATTTT. The resulting protein is CASSATGASNQPQHF.